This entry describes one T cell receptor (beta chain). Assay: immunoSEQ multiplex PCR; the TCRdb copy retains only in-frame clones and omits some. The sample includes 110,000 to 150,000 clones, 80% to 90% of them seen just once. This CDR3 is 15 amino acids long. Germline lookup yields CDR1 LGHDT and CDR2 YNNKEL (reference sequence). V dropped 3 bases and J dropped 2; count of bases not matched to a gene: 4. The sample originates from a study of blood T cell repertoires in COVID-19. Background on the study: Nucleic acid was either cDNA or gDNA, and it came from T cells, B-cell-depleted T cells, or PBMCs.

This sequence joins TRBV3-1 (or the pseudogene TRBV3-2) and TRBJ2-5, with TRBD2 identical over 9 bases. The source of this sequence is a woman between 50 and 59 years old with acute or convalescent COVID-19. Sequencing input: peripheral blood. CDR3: CASSHLAGRQETQYF. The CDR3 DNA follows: TGTGCCAGCAGCCATCTAGCGGGGCGACAAGAGACCCAGTACTTC.